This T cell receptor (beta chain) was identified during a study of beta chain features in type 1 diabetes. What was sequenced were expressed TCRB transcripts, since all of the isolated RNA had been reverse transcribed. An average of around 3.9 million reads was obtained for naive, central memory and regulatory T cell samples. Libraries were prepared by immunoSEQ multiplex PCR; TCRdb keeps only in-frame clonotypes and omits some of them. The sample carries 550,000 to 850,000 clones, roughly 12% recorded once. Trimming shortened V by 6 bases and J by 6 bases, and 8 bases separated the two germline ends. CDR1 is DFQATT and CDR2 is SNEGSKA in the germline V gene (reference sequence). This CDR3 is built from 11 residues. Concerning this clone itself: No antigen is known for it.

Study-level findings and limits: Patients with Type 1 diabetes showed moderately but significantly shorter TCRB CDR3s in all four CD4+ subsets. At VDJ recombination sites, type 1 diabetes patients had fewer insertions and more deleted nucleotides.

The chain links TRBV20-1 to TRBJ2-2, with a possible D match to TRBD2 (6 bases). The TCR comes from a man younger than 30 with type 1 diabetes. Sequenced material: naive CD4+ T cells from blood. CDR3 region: CSAREAGELFF. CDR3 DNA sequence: TGCAGTGCCAGGGAGGCCGGGGAGCTGTTTTTT.